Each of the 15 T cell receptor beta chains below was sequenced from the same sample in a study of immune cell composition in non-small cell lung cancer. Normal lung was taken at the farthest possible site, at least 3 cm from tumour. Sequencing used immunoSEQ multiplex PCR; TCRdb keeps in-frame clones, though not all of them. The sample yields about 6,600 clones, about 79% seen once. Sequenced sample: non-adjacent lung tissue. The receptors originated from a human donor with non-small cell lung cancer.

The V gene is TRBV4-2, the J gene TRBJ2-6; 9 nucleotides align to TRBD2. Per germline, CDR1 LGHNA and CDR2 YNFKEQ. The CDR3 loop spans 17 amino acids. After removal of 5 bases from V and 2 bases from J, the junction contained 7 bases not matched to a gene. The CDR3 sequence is CASSAMRGGTGANVLTF. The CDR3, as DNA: TGTGCCAGCAGCGCCATGCGGGGGGGCACTGGGGCCAACGTCCTGACTTTC.

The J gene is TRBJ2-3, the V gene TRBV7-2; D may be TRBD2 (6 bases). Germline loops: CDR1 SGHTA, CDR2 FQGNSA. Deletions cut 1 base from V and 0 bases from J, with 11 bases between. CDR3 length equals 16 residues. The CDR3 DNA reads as TGTGCCAGCAGCTTAGTCGCGGGGATAAGCACAGATACGCAGTATTTT. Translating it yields CASSLVAGISTDTQYF.

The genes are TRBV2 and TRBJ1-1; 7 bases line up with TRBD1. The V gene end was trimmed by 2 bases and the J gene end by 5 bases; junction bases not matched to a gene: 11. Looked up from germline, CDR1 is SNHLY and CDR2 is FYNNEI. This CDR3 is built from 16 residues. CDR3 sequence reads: CASSERGQAQGTEAFF. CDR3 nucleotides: TGTGCCAGCAGTGAAAGGGGGCAGGCCCAGGGGACTGAAGCTTTCTTT.

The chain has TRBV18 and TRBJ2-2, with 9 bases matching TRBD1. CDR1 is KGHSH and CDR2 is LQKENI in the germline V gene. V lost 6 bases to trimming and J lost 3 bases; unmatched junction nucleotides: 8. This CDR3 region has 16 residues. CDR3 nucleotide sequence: TGTGCCAGCTCCTCCAGACAGGGGGGCGACACCGGGGAGCTGTTTTTT. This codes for CASSSRQGGDTGELFF.

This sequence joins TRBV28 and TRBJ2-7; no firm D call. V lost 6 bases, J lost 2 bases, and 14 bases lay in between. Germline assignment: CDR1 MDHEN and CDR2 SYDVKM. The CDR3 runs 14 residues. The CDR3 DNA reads TGTGCCAGCAGGGATCCCGGAGCCGCCTACGAGCAGTACTTC. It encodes CASRDPGAAYEQYF.

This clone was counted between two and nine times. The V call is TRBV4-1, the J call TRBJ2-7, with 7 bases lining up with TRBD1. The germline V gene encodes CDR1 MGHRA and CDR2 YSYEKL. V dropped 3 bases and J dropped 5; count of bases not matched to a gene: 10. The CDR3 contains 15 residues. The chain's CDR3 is CASSQGQGEFDEQYF. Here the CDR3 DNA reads TGCGCCAGCAGCCAGGGTCAGGGGGAATTCGACGAGCAGTACTTC.

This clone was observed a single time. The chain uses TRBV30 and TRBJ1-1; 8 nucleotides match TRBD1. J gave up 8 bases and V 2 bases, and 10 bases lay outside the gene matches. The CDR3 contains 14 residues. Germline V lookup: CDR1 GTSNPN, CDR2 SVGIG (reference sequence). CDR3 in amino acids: CAWSRLTWTGEAFF. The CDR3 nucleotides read TGTGCCTGGAGTCGATTAACGTGGACAGGGGAAGCTTTCTTT.

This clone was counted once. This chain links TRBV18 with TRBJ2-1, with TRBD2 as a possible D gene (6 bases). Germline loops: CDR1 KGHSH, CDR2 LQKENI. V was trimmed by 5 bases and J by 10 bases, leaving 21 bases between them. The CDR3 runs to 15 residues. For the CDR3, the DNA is TGTGCCAGCTCATTCAGCCTCTCCATAGCGGAAGAGCAGTTCTTC. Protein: CASSFSLSIAEEQFF.

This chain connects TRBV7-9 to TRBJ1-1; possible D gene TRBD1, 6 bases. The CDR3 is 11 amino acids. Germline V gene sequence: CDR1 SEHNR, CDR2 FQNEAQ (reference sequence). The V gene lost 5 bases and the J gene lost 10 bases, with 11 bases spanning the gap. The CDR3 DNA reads TGTGCCAGCAGCCAGATACAGGGAGCTTTCTTT. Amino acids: CASSQIQGAFF.

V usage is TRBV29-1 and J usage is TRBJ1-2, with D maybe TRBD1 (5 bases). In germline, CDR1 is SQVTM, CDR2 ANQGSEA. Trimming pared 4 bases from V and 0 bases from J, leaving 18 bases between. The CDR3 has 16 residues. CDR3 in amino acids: CSVGLQGVGANYGYTF. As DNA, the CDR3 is TGCAGCGTTGGGCTCCAGGGTGTCGGCGCTAACTATGGCTACACCTTC.

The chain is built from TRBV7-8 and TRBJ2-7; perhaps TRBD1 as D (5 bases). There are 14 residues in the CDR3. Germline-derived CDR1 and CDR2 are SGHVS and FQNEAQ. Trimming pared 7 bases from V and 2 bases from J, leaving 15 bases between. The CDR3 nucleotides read TGTGCCAGCACTTGGGGCTCATCTACCTACGAGCAGTACTTC. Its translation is CASTWGSSTYEQYF.

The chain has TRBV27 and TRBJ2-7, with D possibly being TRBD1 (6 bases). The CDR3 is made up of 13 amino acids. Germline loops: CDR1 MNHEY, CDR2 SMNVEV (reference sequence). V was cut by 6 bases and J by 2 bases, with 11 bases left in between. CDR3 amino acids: CASSSGQPYEQYF. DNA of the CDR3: TGTGCCAGCAGCTCTGGACAGCCCTACGAGCAGTACTTC.

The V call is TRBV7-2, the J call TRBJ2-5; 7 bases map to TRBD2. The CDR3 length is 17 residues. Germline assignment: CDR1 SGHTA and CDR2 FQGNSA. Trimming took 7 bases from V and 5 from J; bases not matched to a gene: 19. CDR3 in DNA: TGTGCCAGCACACCCGGGACTACTATAGGCGGTGTGGAGACCCAGTACTTC. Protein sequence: CASTPGTTIGGVETQYF.

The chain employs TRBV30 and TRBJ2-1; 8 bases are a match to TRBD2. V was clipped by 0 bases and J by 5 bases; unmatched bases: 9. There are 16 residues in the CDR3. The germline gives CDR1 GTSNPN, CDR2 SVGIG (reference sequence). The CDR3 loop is CAWSVWTSSRNNEQFF. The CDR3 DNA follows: TGTGCCTGGAGTGTCTGGACTAGCAGTAGGAACAATGAGCAGTTCTTC.

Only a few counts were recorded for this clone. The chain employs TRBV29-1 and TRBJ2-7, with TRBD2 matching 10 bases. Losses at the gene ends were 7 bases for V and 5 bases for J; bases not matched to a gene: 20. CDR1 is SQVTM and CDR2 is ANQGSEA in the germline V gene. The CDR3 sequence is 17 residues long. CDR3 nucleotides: TGCAGCGCCACGCTGGGATGGGGAGCGGGAGGGCCTAACGAGCAGTACTTC. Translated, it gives CSATLGWGAGGPNEQYF.